Shown below are 27 T cell receptor beta chains from a single sample sequenced in a study of CD8 T cells in Susac syndrome. Reverse transcription used roughly 0.5 to 1 ug RNA and random hexamers. In TCRdb, the immunoSEQ multiplex PCR reads were re-called with MiXCR into one record per CDR3 protein. This sample has 45,000 to 60,000 distinct CDR3 sequences, with over 90% found just once. The sample was CD8+ T cells from PBMCs. The receptors come from a human donor in good health.

The V and J genes are TRBV4-1 and TRBJ1-6; TRBD1 might be the D (5 bases). Germline V lookup: CDR1 MGHRA, CDR2 YSYEKL. This CDR3 region has 15 residues. Trimming removed 7 bases from V and 10 bases from J, with 20 bases in between. The CDR3 DNA is TGCGCCAGCAAAGAGGGGCCTTCCAAACTGTCACCCCTCCACTTT. Its translation: CASKEGPSKLSPLHF.

CDR3 in amino acids: CASSPPLFLRTGIRELAKNIQYF. The CDR3 DNA follows: TGTGCCAGCAGTCCACCACTATTTCTTCGGACAGGGATTAGAGAGCTAGCCAAAAACATTCAGTACTTC. This chain joins TRBV2 and TRBJ2-4; 8 positions agree with TRBD1. This CDR3 is 23 amino acids long. Unmatched junction bases numbered 27, after V lost 5 bases and J lost 0 bases. Per the germline V gene, CDR1 is SNHLY and CDR2 is FYNNEI.

The rearrangement links TRBV5-6 to TRBJ1-1; D gene unclear. Trimming pared 1 base from V and 7 bases from J, leaving 11 bases between. The CDR3 has 13 residues. Germline CDR1 reads SGHDT; CDR2 reads YYEEEE. The CDR3 region is CASSLRDGGEAFF. For the CDR3, the DNA is TGTGCCAGCAGCTTGAGGGATGGAGGTGAAGCTTTCTTT.

The chain recombines TRBV27 with TRBJ1-2, with a tentative D call TRBD1 (5 bases). The CDR3 loop spans 13 amino acids. Trimming cost V 3 bases and J 5 bases, with 10 bases left between them. CDR1 and CDR2 from the germline V gene are MNHEY and SMNVEV (reference sequence). The CDR3 nucleotides read TGTGCCAGCAGTTTTGGGGGAGGGTATGGCTACACCTTC. Its protein is CASSFGGGYGYTF.

Worth noting for this clonotype: A junction boundary mismatches the germline segment, possibly from a read error. The chain's CDR3 is CASRQEETQYF. The CDR3, as DNA: TGTGCCAGCAGACAAGAAGAGACCCAGTACTTC. J is TRBJ2-5 and V is TRBV3-1, with D hard to call. This CDR3 has 11 residues. Germline assignment: CDR1 LGHDT and CDR2 YNNKEL (reference sequence).

This sequence joins TRBV5-4 and TRBJ2-7; D gene unclear. Trimming removed 0 bases at V and 1 base at J, with 11 bases between. The CDR3 totals 15 residues. Per germline, CDR1 SGHNT and CDR2 YYREEE (reference sequence). Here the CDR3 DNA reads TGTGCCAGCAGCTTGGGCCGGGCCTCGTCCTACGAGCAGTACTTC. It yields the protein CASSLGRASSYEQYF.

A few counts support this clonotype. V is TRBV3-1 and J is TRBJ2-2, with TRBD2 matching over 9 bases. The germline V gene has CDR1 LGHDT and CDR2 YNNKEL (reference sequence). After removal of 4 bases from V and 0 bases from J, the junction contained 3 bases not matched to a gene. There are 16 residues in the CDR3. The chain's CDR3 is CASSPGLAPNTGELFF. For the CDR3, the DNA is TGTGCCAGCAGCCCGGGACTAGCCCCGAACACCGGGGAGCTGTTTTTT.

The rearrangement links TRBV11-2 to TRBJ1-2; maybe TRBD1 (5 bases). Germline V lookup: CDR1 SGHAT, CDR2 FQNNGV. The CDR3 has 15 amino acids. With 0 bases removed from V and 4 bases from J, the gap between germline ends came to 12 bases. The CDR3 is CASSLDIQGFYGYTF. In nucleotides, the CDR3 is TGTGCCAGCAGCTTAGATATTCAGGGATTCTATGGCTACACCTTC.

V usage is TRBV2 and J usage is TRBJ2-5; the D call may be TRBD1 or TRBD2 (5 bases each). Trimming shortened V by 6 bases and J by 0 bases, and 17 bases separated the two germline ends. The germline V gene encodes CDR1 SNHLY and CDR2 FYNNEI. The CDR3 consists of 16 residues. The CDR3 DNA is TGTGCCAGCAGCGGCCGGGACCATCTATACCAAGAGACCCAGTACTTC. Translation: CASSGRDHLYQETQYF.

In DNA form, the CDR3 reads TGCAGCGTTTCAAAGGTCCGGGGGGCGAACACTGAAGCTTTCTTT. Translated: CSVSKVRGANTEAFF. The chain links TRBV29-1 to TRBJ1-1; tentatively, D is TRBD1 (6 bases). CDR3 length equals 15 residues. Germline V gene sequence: CDR1 SQVTM, CDR2 ANQGSEA. The ends were cut back, 5 bases at V and 1 base at J, with 17 bases in the middle.

With regard to this clonotype: At one end, the junction sequence differs from germline, possibly due to a read error. CDR3 sequence: CASSVGGSPVNEQFF. The CDR3 DNA reads as TGTGCCAGCAGCGTAGGCGGGTCCCCGGTCAATGAGCAGTTCTTC. This chain links TRBV13 with TRBJ2-1; D is perhaps TRBD2 (5 bases). This CDR3 spans 15 amino acids. Germline CDR1 reads PRHDT; CDR2 reads FYEKMQ (reference sequence).

The genes are TRBV20-1 and TRBJ2-1, with 10 bases that match TRBD2. Germline assignment: CDR1 DFQATT and CDR2 SNEGSKA (reference sequence). With V trimmed by 2 bases and J by 7 bases, 8 bases remained unmatched. CDR3 length: 15 amino acids. CDR3 region: CSARSGLADGNEQFF. CDR3 bases: TGCAGTGCTAGATCTGGACTAGCGGACGGGAATGAGCAGTTCTTC.

This chain links TRBV11-2 with TRBJ2-5; no clear D. The CDR3 totals 12 residues. Trimming left V 0 bases short and J 3 bases short, with 2 bases between. Germline lookup yields CDR1 SGHAT and CDR2 FQNNGV. The CDR3: CASSLDEETQYF. DNA for the CDR3: TGTGCCAGCAGCTTAGACGAAGAGACCCAGTACTTC.

The J gene is TRBJ1-1, the V gene TRBV7-8, with TRBD1 matching over 11 bases. V was clipped by 4 bases and J by 4 bases; unmatched bases: 8. There are 16 residues in the CDR3. Germline lookup yields CDR1 SGHVS and CDR2 FQNEAQ. CDR3 loop: CASSWGDRGGVTEAFF. CDR3 DNA: TGTGCCAGCAGCTGGGGGGACAGGGGGGGAGTCACTGAAGCTTTCTTT.

This chain connects TRBV19 to TRBJ1-1; a possible D gene is TRBD1 (5 bases). CDR3 size: 14 residues. V lost 3 bases and J lost 1, with 9 bases in between. Germline assignment: CDR1 LNHDA and CDR2 SQIVND (reference sequence). The CDR3 nucleotides read TGTGCCAGTAGTATTGGGGGGACGAACACTGAAGCTTTCTTT. Its translation: CASSIGGTNTEAFF.

The chain combines TRBV23-1 with TRBJ1-1, with D maybe TRBD1 (5 bases). TRBV23-1 is an ORF, with its function uncertain. The CDR3 length is 15 residues. The V and J ends lost 1 base and 13 bases respectively, with 22 bases between them. The CDR3 protein is CASSQYRNLTLKLFF. DNA for the CDR3: TGCGCCAGCAGTCAATACAGGAACTTAACACTGAAGCTTTTCTTT.

J is TRBJ1-1 and V is TRBV27; a weak D match, TRBD1 (6 bases). CDR1 is MNHEY, CDR2 SMNVEV, per germline (reference sequence). V was cut by 4 bases and J by 3 bases, with 18 bases left in between. This CDR3 spans 16 amino acids. CDR3 nucleotide sequence: TGTGCCAGCAGTTCCTTAACAGGGCCGGGGGACACTGAAGCTTTCTTT. Its protein is CASSSLTGPGDTEAFF.

DNA of the CDR3: TGTGCCAGTAGTATAGGGCTAGCGGGGATCTACGAGCAGTACTTC. Protein: CASSIGLAGIYEQYF. The chain is built from TRBV19 and TRBJ2-7; 9 bases agree with TRBD2. Germline assignment: CDR1 LNHDA and CDR2 SQIVND (reference sequence). The CDR3 loop spans 15 amino acids. V dropped 1 base and J dropped 3; count of bases not matched to a gene: 4.

This rearrangement joins TRBV27 to TRBJ2-3; TRBD1 matches 9 bases. Germline CDR1 is MNHEY and CDR2 is SMNVEV (reference sequence). Trimming took 10 bases from V and 10 from J; bases not matched to a gene: 21. The CDR3 extends over 16 amino acids. The CDR3 DNA reads as TGTGCCACCGGGGCGTTAGCCGGACAGGGGTTTAGCTCGCAGTATTTT. Protein sequence: CATGALAGQGFSSQYF.

CDR3 region: CASSSPGALSNQPQHF. CDR3 coding DNA: TGTGCCAGCAGCTCCCCGGGGGCACTCAGCAATCAGCCCCAGCATTTT. The J gene is TRBJ1-5, the V gene TRBV7-9; D may be TRBD1 (6 bases). Germline CDR1 and CDR2: SEHNR and FQNEAQ (reference sequence). This CDR3 is 16 amino acids long. V lost 4 bases and J 1 base, leaving 14 bases between the germline ends.

The chain combines TRBV25-1 with TRBJ2-5; possible D gene TRBD2, 5 bases. Trimming took 3 bases from V and 1 from J, leaving 9 bases between them. CDR3 length equals 14 residues. Germline V gene sequence: CDR1 MGHDK, CDR2 SYGVNS. CDR3 sequence: CASSDQRTQETQYF. For the CDR3, the DNA is TGTGCCAGCAGTGATCAGCGGACCCAAGAGACCCAGTACTTC.

This clonotype was seen a single time. The V gene is TRBV13, the J gene TRBJ2-7; 8 bases align to TRBD1. The CDR3 is made up of 14 amino acids. Trimming took 1 base from V and 2 from J; bases not matched to a gene: 1. CDR1 and CDR2 (germline): PRHDT, FYEKMQ (reference sequence). The DNA of the CDR3 is TGTGCCAGCAGCTTAGTGGGACAGGCCTACGAGCAGTACTTC. It specifies CASSLVGQAYEQYF.

The CDR3 is CATHGTLNTEAFF. The CDR3 coding sequence is TGTGCCACTCACGGGACTTTGAACACTGAAGCTTTCTTT. The chain joins TRBV19 to TRBJ1-1, with D maybe TRBD1 (5 bases). Trimming stripped 10 bases from V and 0 bases from J, with 12 bases between. The germline V gene has CDR1 LNHDA and CDR2 SQIVND (reference sequence). The CDR3 runs to 13 residues.

The chain recombines TRBV15 with TRBJ1-2; possible D gene TRBD1, 5 bases. Between the trimmed V and J ends, which lost 10 bases and 8 bases, there was a span of 32 bases. The CDR3 runs to 17 residues. Germline lookup yields CDR1 LNHNV and CDR2 YYDKDF (reference sequence). The CDR3 loop reads CAIRFKPKPLDEGGYTF. The CDR3 DNA sequence: TGTGCCATCCGATTCAAACCGAAACCCCTGGACGAGGGGGGCTACACCTTC.

V usage is TRBV11-2 and J usage is TRBJ2-3, with 14 bases that match TRBD2. Germline assignment: CDR1 SGHAT and CDR2 FQNNGV. The junction had 8 bases not matched to a gene; V was cut back by 5 bases and J by 1 base. The CDR3 totals 18 residues. CDR3 amino acids: CASSPGLAGGFGTDTQYF. CDR3 bases: TGTGCCAGCAGCCCAGGACTAGCGGGAGGATTTGGCACAGATACGCAGTATTTT.

The chain recombines TRBV30 with TRBJ2-1; 7 positions match TRBD2. There are 16 residues in the CDR3. Germline-derived CDR1 and CDR2 are GTSNPN and SVGIG (reference sequence). The J segment lost 8 bases and the V segment lost 0 bases, leaving 13 bases of the junction unmatched. This CDR3 is CAWSVLSAGNGDEQFF. As DNA, the CDR3 is TGTGCCTGGAGTGTACTCTCAGCGGGAAATGGCGATGAGCAGTTCTTC.

V is TRBV29-1 and J is TRBJ2-5; D unresolved. The germline V gene encodes CDR1 SQVTM and CDR2 ANQGSEA. V shed 5 bases and J shed 5 bases, with 6 bases lying between them. The CDR3 covers 10 residues. This CDR3 is CSVQGETQYF. The CDR3 DNA reads TGCAGCGTTCAAGGGGAGACCCAGTACTTC.